These 16 T cell receptor beta chains were sequenced from one sample in a study of T-cell reconstitution after alpha-beta-depleted transplantation in children. Molecular barcoding with unique molecular identifiers was used for the TCRbeta library. TCRdb passed the PCR reads through MiXCR, listing each CDR3 protein once. Here the sample spans hundreds of thousands of distinct CDR3 sequences, approximately 16% being singletons. The sample consisted of PBMCs from the stem cell graft donor, taken from the stem cell graft. The receptors here all came from a human donor who donated a stem cell graft to a child with acute lymphoblastic leukemia.

In its sample, this clonotype was seen a few times. The genes are TRBV6-4 and TRBJ2-2; 7 bases are shared with TRBD1. CDR3 length: 12 residues. Germline loops: CDR1 MRHNA, CDR2 SNTAGT. V was pared by 10 bases and J by 6 bases, with 5 bases of the junction left unmatched. Here the CDR3 DNA reads TGTGCCACCAGAGGGGGCGCCGGGGAGCTGTTTTTT. Translation gives CATRGGAGELFF.

This clonotype was counted a few times. The chain combines TRBV6-2 or TRBV6-3 with TRBJ2-1; D remains ambiguous. V was clipped by 6 bases and J by 15 bases, with 18 bases between them. Germline V gene sequence: CDR1 MNHEY, CDR2 SVGEGT. CDR3 size: 12 residues. The CDR3 sequence: CASRPAFLQPFF. CDR3 DNA sequence: TGTGCCAGCAGACCCGCGTTTCTACAGCCGTTCTTC.

The CDR3 spells CAWSGLGTDTQYF. CDR3 DNA: TGTGCCTGGAGCGGATTAGGGACAGATACGCAGTATTTT. The chain uses TRBV30 and TRBJ2-3; D ambiguous. Trimming left V 3 bases short and J 3 bases short, with 10 bases between. The CDR3 consists of 13 residues. The germline gives CDR1 GTSNPN, CDR2 SVGIG (reference sequence).

The chain recombines TRBV18 with TRBJ2-1; D unresolved. CDR3 length: 15 amino acids. CDR1 is KGHSH and CDR2 is LQKENI in the germline V gene. Trimming removed 2 bases at V and 5 bases at J, with 13 bases between. The CDR3 DNA follows: TGTGCCAGCTCACCATGGTACCCCTCTGACAATGAGCAGTTCTTC. Its protein product is CASSPWYPSDNEQFF.

V is TRBV20-1 and J is TRBJ2-5; 7 bases map to TRBD2. The CDR3 extends over 14 amino acids. The V gene end was trimmed by 1 base and the J gene end by 7 bases; junction bases not matched to a gene: 9. Germline lookup yields CDR1 DFQATT and CDR2 SNEGSKA (reference sequence). CDR3 sequence (DNA): TGCAGTGCTAGAGTGGGGAATAGGGAGGGGACCCAGTACTTC. As protein: CSARVGNREGTQYF.

This clonotype was found once. This chain uses TRBV20-1 with TRBJ2-4, with 12 bases matching TRBD2. Trimming cost V 3 bases and J 6 bases; bases outside gene matches: 9. This CDR3 has 16 residues. The V gene's germline CDR1 is DFQATT and CDR2 SNEGSKA (reference sequence). CDR3 region: CSASGLAGGPGNIQYF. For the CDR3, the DNA is TGCAGTGCTAGTGGCCTAGCGGGAGGGCCCGGAAACATTCAGTACTTC.

The chain joins TRBV29-1 to TRBJ2-3, with a tentative D call TRBD2 (7 bases). Trimming stripped 7 bases from V and 1 base from J, with 27 bases between. Germline CDR1 SQVTM, CDR2 ANQGSEA. This CDR3 region has 18 residues. CDR3 in DNA: TGCAGCGGCGGCATTAGAGGCGGGGGCTTAGGGGGCACAGATACGCAGTATTTT. It is translated as CSGGIRGGGLGGTDTQYF.

The CDR3 region is CAISESSVSGSLEQFF. The CDR3 region has the DNA TGTGCCATCAGTGAGTCGTCGGTTAGCGGGAGCTTAGAGCAGTTCTTC. The chain links TRBV10-3 to TRBJ2-1; 9 nucleotides align to TRBD2. V gave up 0 bases and J gave up 10 bases; unmatched junction bases: 10. Germline V gene data show CDR1 as ENHRY and CDR2 as SYGVKD. The length of the CDR3 is 16 residues.

Only a few counts were recorded for this clonotype. The V and J genes are TRBV11-2 and TRBJ1-4, with D unclear. The CDR3 has 15 residues. Looked up from germline, CDR1 is SGHAT and CDR2 is FQNNGV. Deletions cut 4 bases from V and 2 bases from J, with 11 bases between. CDR3 residues: CASSSDRMTNEKLFF. The CDR3 DNA sequence: TGTGCCAGCAGCTCAGACCGGATGACTAATGAAAAACTGTTTTTT. The complete variable domain, with remaining parts taken from reference TRBV11-2 and TRBJ1-4, reads EAGVAQSPRYKIIEKRQSVAFWCNPISGHATLYWYQQILGQGPKLLIQFQNNGVVDDSQLPKDRFSAERLKGVDSTLKIQPAKLEDSAVYLCASSSDRMTNEKLFFGSGTQLSVL.

This chain links TRBV6-1 with TRBJ2-1; D gene ambiguous. The germline V gene has CDR1 MNHNS and CDR2 SASEGT. Trimming removed 6 bases at V and 8 bases at J, with 17 bases between. CDR3 length: 14 residues. The CDR3 is CASRQFNTHDEQFF. The DNA of the CDR3 is TGTGCCAGCAGGCAGTTCAACACACACGATGAGCAGTTCTTC.

CDR3 nucleotides: TGTGCCAGCAGCCCCCGGGGTCACAGGGAACCCACCTACGAGCAGTACTTC. Translating gives CASSPRGHREPTYEQYF. The chain recombines TRBV7-6 with TRBJ2-7; D possibly corresponds to TRBD1 (6 bases). Trimming took 5 bases from V and 2 from J, leaving 22 bases between them. In germline, CDR1 is SGHVS, CDR2 FNYEAQ. The CDR3 runs to 17 residues.

This clonotype occurred a few times. J is TRBJ2-7 and V is TRBV5-5; TRBD1 agrees at 10 bases. This CDR3 has 15 amino acids. V trimming: 3 bases; J trimming: 3 bases; junction bases outside the gene matches: 6. Germline lookup yields CDR1 SGHKS and CDR2 YYEKEE (reference sequence). The CDR3 DNA reads as TGTGCCAGCAGCTCAACGGGACAGGGGTACTACGAGCAGTACTTC. It encodes CASSSTGQGYYEQYF.

This clonotype has a handful of counts. This sequence joins TRBV4-2 and TRBJ2-1, with TRBD2 as a possible D gene (5 bases). The CDR3 is made up of 16 amino acids. The V and J ends lost 1 base and 4 bases respectively, with 14 bases between them. Germline lookup yields CDR1 LGHNA and CDR2 YNFKEQ. CDR3 DNA: TGTGCCAGCAGCCAAGCGATTAATCGAGGGTACAATGAGCAGTTCTTC. Its translation: CASSQAINRGYNEQFF.

DNA for the CDR3: TGTGCCAGCTCACCAGTGACAGGAGATTCTAACTATGGCTACACCTTC. Encoded protein: CASSPVTGDSNYGYTF. The V gene is TRBV18, the J gene TRBJ1-2, with D perhaps matching TRBD1 (6 bases). The CDR3 is 16 residues long. With 2 bases removed from V and 0 bases from J, the gap between germline ends came to 13 bases. Germline V lookup: CDR1 KGHSH, CDR2 LQKENI.

This clonotype has a handful of counts. The chain joins TRBV12-3 or TRBV12-4 to TRBJ2-1; maybe TRBD2 (5 bases). The CDR3 consists of 14 residues. V was clipped by 1 base and J by 7 bases, with 11 bases between them. The CDR3 region has the DNA TGTGCCAGCAGTTTAGGGGCTAGCTTGAATGAGCAGTTCTTC. Translating gives CASSLGASLNEQFF.

This clonotype showed up just a few times. The rearrangement links TRBV19 to TRBJ1-1, with D possibly matching TRBD1 (6 bases). The CDR3 covers 12 residues. With 11 bases removed from V and 7 bases from J, the gap between germline ends came to 17 bases. Germline assignment: CDR1 LNHDA and CDR2 SQIVND (reference sequence). DNA of the CDR3: TGTGCCTCCCGGACAGCACCCCGTGAAGCTTTCTTT. Translation gives CASRTAPREAFF.